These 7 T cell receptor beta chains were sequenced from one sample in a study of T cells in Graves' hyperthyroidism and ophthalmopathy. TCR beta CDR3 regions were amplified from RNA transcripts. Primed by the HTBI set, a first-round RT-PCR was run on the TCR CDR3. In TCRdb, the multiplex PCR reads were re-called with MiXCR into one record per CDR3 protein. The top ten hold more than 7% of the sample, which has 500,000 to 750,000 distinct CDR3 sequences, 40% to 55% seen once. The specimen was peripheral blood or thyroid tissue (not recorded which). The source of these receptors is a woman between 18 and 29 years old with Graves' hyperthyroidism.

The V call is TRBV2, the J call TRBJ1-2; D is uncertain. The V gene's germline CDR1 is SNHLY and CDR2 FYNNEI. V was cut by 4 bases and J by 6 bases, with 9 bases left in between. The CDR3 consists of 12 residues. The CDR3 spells CASSGQSDGYTF. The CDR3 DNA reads TGTGCCAGCAGTGGACAATCTGATGGCTACACCTTC.

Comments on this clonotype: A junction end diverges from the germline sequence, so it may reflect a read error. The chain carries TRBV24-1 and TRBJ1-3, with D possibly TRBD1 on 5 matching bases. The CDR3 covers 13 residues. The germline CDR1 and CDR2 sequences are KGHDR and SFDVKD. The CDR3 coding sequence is TGTGTCACCAGTGATTGGGGGGGAGAGACCATATATTTT. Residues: CVTSDWGGETIYF.

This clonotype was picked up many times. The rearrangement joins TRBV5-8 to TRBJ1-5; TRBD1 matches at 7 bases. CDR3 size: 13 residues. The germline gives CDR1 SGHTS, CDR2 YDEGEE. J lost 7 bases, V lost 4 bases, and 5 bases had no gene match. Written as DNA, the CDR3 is TGTGCCAGCAGCGGTAAACAGGGGCAGCCCCAGCATTTT. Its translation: CASSGKQGQPQHF. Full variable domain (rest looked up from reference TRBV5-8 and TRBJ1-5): EAGVTQSPTHLIKTRGQQATLRCSPISGHTSVYWYQQALGLGLQFLLWYDEGEERNRGNFPPRFSGRQFPNYSSELNVNALELEDSALYLCASSGKQGQPQHFGDGTRLSIL.

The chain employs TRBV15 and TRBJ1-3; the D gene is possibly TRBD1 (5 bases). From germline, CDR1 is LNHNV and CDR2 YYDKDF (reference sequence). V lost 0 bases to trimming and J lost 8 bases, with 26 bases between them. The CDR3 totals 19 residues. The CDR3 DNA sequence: TGTGCCACCAGCAGAGATCCTGGGGCAGCCCGGGTAAGGGGCTACACCATATATTTT. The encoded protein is CATSRDPGAARVRGYTIYF.

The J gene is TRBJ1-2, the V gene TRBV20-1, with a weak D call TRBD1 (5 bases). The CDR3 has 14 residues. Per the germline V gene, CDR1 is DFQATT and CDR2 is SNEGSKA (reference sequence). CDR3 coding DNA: TGCAGCCGTCCCGGGACGGATACTAACTATGGCTACACCTTC. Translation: CSRPGTDTNYGYTF.

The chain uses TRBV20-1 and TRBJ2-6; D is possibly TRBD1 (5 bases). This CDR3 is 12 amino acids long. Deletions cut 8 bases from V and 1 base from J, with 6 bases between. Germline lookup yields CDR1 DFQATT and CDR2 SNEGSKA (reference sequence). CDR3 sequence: CSSGSGANVLTF. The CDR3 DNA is TGCAGTTCAGGGTCTGGGGCCAACGTCCTGACTTTC.

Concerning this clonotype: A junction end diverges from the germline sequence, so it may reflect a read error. In DNA form, the CDR3 reads TGTGCCGGTAGCCTCGGGACAGGGCTCACCGGAGGCTACACCTTC. Protein product: CAGSLGTGLTGGYTF. The chain uses TRBV19 and TRBJ1-2; 9 bases align to TRBD1. The CDR3 contains 15 residues. Germline values: CDR1 LNHDA, CDR2 SQIVND (reference sequence). Variable domain in full (rest from reference TRBV19 and TRBJ1-2): DGGITQSPKYLFRKEGQNVTLSCEQNLNHDAMYWYRQDPGQGLRLIYYSQIVNDFQKGDIAEGYSVSREKKESFPLTVTSAQKNPTAFYLCAGSLGTGLTGGYTFGSGTRLTVV.